The 21 T cell receptor beta chains reported below all come from one sample, sequenced in a study of blood T cell repertoires in COVID-19. Repertoires were generated with immunoSEQ multiplex PCR, while TCRdb's copy carries only in-frame clones and drops some. The repertoire consists of roughly 250,000 clones, with 86% occurring once and the leading ten covering about 3.3%. Sequencing was performed on PBMCs or T cells enriched from blood (not recorded which). All receptors come from a woman aged 40 to 50 with acute COVID-19.

The rearrangement uses TRBV5-8 and TRBJ2-2, with D possibly matching TRBD1 (5 bases). The CDR3 length is 15 residues. CDR1 SGHTS and CDR2 YDEGEE come from the germline V gene. Between the trimmed V and J ends, which lost 0 bases and 9 bases, there was a span of 15 bases. This chain's CDR3 is CASSLEGLVGRELFF. CDR3 nucleotide sequence: TGTGCCAGCAGCTTGGAGGGGCTAGTGGGCCGGGAGCTGTTTTTT.

V usage is TRBV10-3 and J usage is TRBJ1-5; TRBD1 is a possible D gene (6 bases). The CDR3 is 15 amino acids. Trimming stripped 4 bases from V and 2 bases from J, with 12 bases between. CDR1 and CDR2 from the germline V gene are ENHRY and SYGVKD. CDR3 loop: CAISVSSGGNQPQHF. CDR3 coding DNA: TGTGCCATCAGTGTCAGTTCAGGGGGCAATCAGCCCCAGCATTTT.

Only a few counts were recorded for this clone. The rearrangement joins TRBV13 to TRBJ2-7; the match to TRBD2 covers 7 bases. Germline CDR1 reads PRHDT; CDR2 reads FYEKMQ (reference sequence). With 5 bases clipped from V and 3 bases from J, the junction kept 10 bases outside the gene matches. The CDR3 has 15 amino acids. CDR3 sequence (DNA): TGTGCCAGCAGCCCCAAAGGAGCGGGGCTCTACGAGCAGTACTTC. Protein sequence: CASSPKGAGLYEQYF.

The chain uses TRBV27 and TRBJ2-7; TRBD1 aligns across 8 bases. V lost 4 bases to trimming and J lost 3 bases; unmatched junction nucleotides: 11. This CDR3 is built from 16 residues. The germline V gene encodes CDR1 MNHEY and CDR2 SMNVEV (reference sequence). CDR3 sequence reads: CASSSYLGQGNYEQYF. The DNA for the CDR3 is TGTGCCAGCAGTTCGTATCTCGGACAGGGAAACTACGAGCAGTACTTC.

This chain joins TRBV4-1 and TRBJ1-4, with a weak D call TRBD1 (5 bases). V shed 4 bases and J shed 4 bases, with 16 bases lying between them. The CDR3 sequence is 16 residues long. Germline-derived CDR1 and CDR2 are MGHRA and YSYEKL. CDR3 in amino acids: CASSPGPTDINEKLFF. The CDR3 region has the DNA TGCGCCAGCAGCCCCGGGCCGACAGATATTAATGAAAAACTGTTTTTT.

The rearrangement joins TRBV4-1 to TRBJ2-1, with TRBD1 matching over 7 bases. The germline V gene has CDR1 MGHRA and CDR2 YSYEKL. CDR3 size: 13 residues. V trimming: 4 bases; J trimming: 8 bases; junction bases outside the gene matches: 5. CDR3 DNA: TGCGCCAGCAGCCTCCGAGGGGGCTATGAGCAGTTCTTC. Residues: CASSLRGGYEQFF.

CDR3 nucleotides: TGTGCCAGCAGCCTATCGAAGGAGAAGACCCAGTACTTC. Its translation: CASSLSKEKTQYF. This sequence joins TRBV3-1 (or the pseudogene TRBV3-2) and TRBJ2-5; no clear D. V was clipped by 4 bases and J by 6 bases, with 12 bases between them. CDR3 size: 13 residues. The germline gives CDR1 LGHDT, CDR2 YNNKEL (reference sequence).

The chain employs TRBV2 and TRBJ2-2, with TRBD2 as a possible D gene (6 bases). Trimming took off 6 bases at V and 2 bases at J, with 10 bases between the two ends. This CDR3 comprises 14 residues. The germline CDR1 and CDR2 sequences are SNHLY and FYNNEI. CDR3 nucleotide sequence: TGTGCCAGCAGCGCGGACTATAACACCGGGGAGCTGTTTTTT. Translation: CASSADYNTGELFF.

The J gene is TRBJ2-5, the V gene TRBV7-6; TRBD1 matches at 9 bases. This CDR3 region has 18 residues. Germline CDR1 reads SGHVS; CDR2 reads FNYEAQ. Trimming at V came to 3 bases and at J to 5 bases, leaving 16 bases not matched to a gene. The CDR3 nucleotides are TGTGCCAGCAGCTTGATTAGTGCTGGCGGGACAGGGCTGGAGACCCAGTACTTC. Translation: CASSLISAGGTGLETQYF.

The chain employs TRBV19 and TRBJ2-6; weak D call: TRBD1 (6 bases). Trimming took 4 bases from V and 1 from J, leaving 14 bases between them. Germline assignment: CDR1 LNHDA and CDR2 SQIVND (reference sequence). This CDR3 is built from 17 residues. CDR3 sequence reads: CASSRLSGESGANVLTF. CDR3 DNA: TGTGCCAGTAGTAGGCTTTCAGGGGAGTCTGGGGCCAACGTCCTGACTTTC.

This sequence joins TRBV28 and TRBJ2-5; TRBD1 matches 7 bases. The germline V gene encodes CDR1 MDHEN and CDR2 SYDVKM. After removal of 6 bases from V and 4 bases from J, the junction contained 11 bases not matched to a gene. The CDR3 sequence is 15 residues long. This CDR3 reads CASRPNRGTGETQYF. The CDR3 DNA is TGTGCCAGCAGACCGAACAGGGGCACGGGAGAGACCCAGTACTTC.

This chain uses TRBV24-1 with TRBJ1-2; 10 bases match TRBD1. The germline V gene encodes CDR1 KGHDR and CDR2 SFDVKD. The CDR3 extends over 16 amino acids. V dropped 3 bases and J dropped 4; count of bases not matched to a gene: 7. The CDR3: CATSDGPGQGIYGYTF. In nucleotides, the CDR3 is TGTGCCACCAGTGATGGCCCGGGACAGGGGATCTATGGCTACACCTTC.

In its sample, this clone was seen a few times. The chain is built from TRBV7-9 and TRBJ2-1, with 11 bases identical to TRBD1. Germline values: CDR1 SEHNR, CDR2 FQNEAQ (reference sequence). The CDR3 is 14 residues long. V lost 1 base to trimming and J lost 8 bases; unmatched junction nucleotides: 1. CDR3 sequence (DNA): TGTGCCAGCAGCTTAGAGGGACAGGGGGATGAGCAGTTCTTC. Its translation: CASSLEGQGDEQFF.

This chain joins TRBV24-1 and TRBJ2-1; 13 nucleotides match TRBD2. CDR1 KGHDR and CDR2 SFDVKD come from the germline V gene. The CDR3 is 16 amino acids. J was trimmed by 7 bases and V by 0 bases; bases with no gene match: 2. In DNA, the CDR3 is TGTGCCACCAGTGATTTGGGGACTAGCGGGATAAATGAGCAGTTCTTC. It encodes CATSDLGTSGINEQFF.

The chain is built from TRBV5-1 and TRBJ2-7; D not certain. The CDR3 covers 14 residues. V was cut by 5 bases and J by 3 bases, with 15 bases left in between. The germline V gene has CDR1 SGHRS and CDR2 YFSETQ. CDR3 DNA sequence: TGCGCCAGCAGAATCCAGGTCGGCGACTACGAGCAGTACTTC. It encodes CASRIQVGDYEQYF.

CDR3 sequence (DNA): TGCGCCAGCAGTCGCGGGACTAGCGAAGAGCTGTTTTTT. Its protein product is CASSRGTSEELFF. J is TRBJ2-2 and V is TRBV5-1; 10 bases fit TRBD2. CDR1 is SGHRS and CDR2 is YFSETQ in the germline V gene. V dropped 5 bases and J dropped 11; count of bases not matched to a gene: 6. This CDR3 spans 13 amino acids.

The chain couples TRBV12-3 or TRBV12-4 to TRBJ1-6; D ambiguous. There are 13 residues in the CDR3. V was shortened by 3 bases and J by 7 bases, with 7 bases between the two germline ends. The CDR3: CASSFAGNSPLHF. The CDR3 DNA is TGTGCCAGCAGTTTTGCGGGGAATTCACCCCTCCACTTT.

A remark on this clone: Other DNA sequences in the sample encode the same CDR3. The chain recombines TRBV5-1 with TRBJ2-5; 7 positions match TRBD2. Germline V gene lookup returns CDR1 SGHRS and CDR2 YFSETQ. The CDR3 totals 15 residues. J gave up 0 bases and V 0 bases, and 2 bases lay outside the gene matches. For the CDR3, the DNA is TGCGCCAGCAGCTTGGCTAGCGGTAACCAAGAGACCCAGTACTTC. Encoded protein: CASSLASGNQETQYF.

The CDR3 region is CASGGDGYEQYF. The CDR3 bases are TGCGCCAGCGGGGGGGACGGGTACGAGCAGTACTTC. This rearrangement joins TRBV5-1 to TRBJ2-7, with 7 bases aligning to TRBD2. The CDR3 spans 12 residues. Germline CDR1 is SGHRS and CDR2 is YFSETQ. V was clipped by 7 bases and J by 4 bases; unmatched bases: 5.

Here the CDR3 reads CASREGSGNTIYF. The CDR3 bases are TGTGCCAGCAGGGAGGGCTCTGGAAACACCATATATTTT. The chain couples TRBV9 to TRBJ1-3; D not certain. Trimming cost V 5 bases and J 0 bases, with 6 bases left between them. Germline V gene data show CDR1 as SGDLS and CDR2 as YYNGEE. The length of the CDR3 is 13 residues.

The gene calls are TRBV11-2 and TRBJ1-4; 7 nucleotides match TRBD1. V lost 3 bases to trimming and J lost 8 bases; unmatched junction nucleotides: 3. There are 13 residues in the CDR3. From germline, CDR1 is SGHAT and CDR2 FQNNGV. The CDR3 sequence: CASSLSGGEKLFF. CDR3 in DNA: TGTGCCAGCAGCTTGTCAGGGGGAGAAAAACTGTTTTTT.